The rows below give T cell receptor beta chains drawn from one sample of a study of lung T cells in sarcoidosis with Löfgren's syndrome. In TCRdb, the reads were re-called with MiXCR into one record per CDR3 protein. The table has about 63,000 distinct CDR3 sequences, 20% to 25% seen once; the top ten hold about 2.5%. The sample was CD4+ T cells from PBMCs. The receptors derive from a human donor with sarcoidosis (Löfgren's syndrome or another form), or a control subject (not recorded which). CDR3s include the opening cysteine and the closing phenylalanine or tryptophan. D genes are given only for firm matches. Where a row states a size, it is once, few, many or the class of an expanded clone; other rows omit it.

size	V	D	J	CDR3	DNA
many	TRBV27	NA	TRBJ2-7	CASLQDAGPYEQYF	TGTGCCAGCCTACAGGACGCGGGTCCCTACGAGCAGTACTTC
many	TRBV19	NA	TRBJ2-1	CASKPGLSYNEQFF	TGTGCCAGTAAGCCGGGACTCTCCTACAATGAGCAGTTCTTC
many	TRBV20-1	NA	TRBJ1-1	CSARSRFEAFF	TGCAGTGCTAGAAGTCGATTTGAAGCTTTCTTT
NA	TRBV12-3/TRBV12-4	TRBD1	TRBJ1-5	CASSPSGQANQPQHF	TGTGCCAGCAGTCCTTCGGGACAGGCCAATCAGCCCCAGCATTTT
many	TRBV7-3	TRBD2	TRBJ2-6	CASSHRNLRLAGSGANVLTF	TGTGCCAGCAGCCACCGTAACTTGAGACTAGCGGGCTCTGGGGCCAACGTCCTGACTTTC
NA	TRBV7-6	TRBD2	TRBJ2-1	CAGKGGRYNEQFF	TGTGCCGGCAAAGGCGGGAGATACAATGAGCAGTTCTTC
many	TRBV20-1	TRBD2	TRBJ2-3	CSASGLADRVTDTQYF	TGCAGTGCTTCAGGACTAGCCGATAGGGTCACAGATACGCAGTATTTT
many	TRBV20-1	TRBD2	TRBJ2-1	CSAYSGITYNEQFF	TGCAGTGCTTATAGCGGGATAACCTACAATGAGCAGTTCTTC
many	TRBV27	NA	TRBJ1-5	CASSSDARGGNQPQHF	TGTGCCAGCAGTTCAGACGCCAGGGGAGGCAATCAGCCCCAGCATTTT
NA	TRBV5-1	TRBD2	TRBJ2-5	CASSLEEGLAGEETQYF	TGCGCCAGCAGCTTGGAGGAGGGACTAGCGGGGGAGGAGACCCAGTACTTC
few	TRBV2	TRBD1	TRBJ1-5	CASMGQGAKNQPQHF	TGTGCCAGCATGGGACAGGGGGCCAAAAATCAGCCCCAGCATTTT
many	TRBV28	NA	TRBJ1-6	CASSSLSVAQSPLHF	TGTGCCAGCAGTTCCCTGTCCGTCGCTCAGTCACCCCTCCACTTT
many	TRBV4-2	NA	TRBJ2-3	CASSQDPSSDTQYF	TGTGCCAGCAGCCAAGATCCTAGCTCAGATACGCAGTATTTT
NA	TRBV14	NA	TRBJ2-1	CASSQAGRSSYNEQFF	TGTGCCAGCAGCCAAGCTGGCAGGAGCTCCTACAATGAGCAGTTCTTC
many	TRBV6-1	NA	TRBJ1-6	CASRGDRDLNSPLHF	TGTGCCAGCAGGGGAGACCGGGACCTAAATTCACCCCTCCACTTT
many	TRBV20-1	TRBD1	TRBJ1-5	CSAPTGVNQPQHF	TGCAGTGCGCCGACAGGGGTTAATCAGCCCCAGCATTTT
few	TRBV7-3	NA	TRBJ2-6	CASQGSGANVLTF	TGTGCCAGCCAGGGTTCTGGGGCCAACGTCCTGACTTTC
NA	TRBV19	NA	TRBJ2-1	CASRPPGASYNEQFF	TGTGCCAGTAGGCCTCCCGGGGCCAGCTACAATGAGCAGTTCTTC
many	TRBV20-1	TRBD2	TRBJ2-5	CSARVGGGLQETQYF	TGCAGTGCTAGAGTGGGCGGGGGACTACAAGAGACCCAGTACTTC
many	TRBV6-1	NA	TRBJ2-4	CASSPALNIQYF	TGTGCCAGCAGCCCTGCACTAAACATTCAGTACTTC
few	TRBV7-2	TRBD2	TRBJ2-2	CASSPAVAGGPGELFF	TGTGCCAGCAGCCCCGCGGTAGCGGGAGGGCCCGGGGAGCTGTTTTTT
few	TRBV29-1	NA	TRBJ2-1	CSVGQTSYNEQFF	TGCAGCGTTGGACAGACGTCCTACAATGAGCAGTTCTTC
few	TRBV20-1	NA	TRBJ2-7	CSAIPLYEQYF	TGCAGTGCTATCCCCCTATACGAGCAGTACTTC
many	TRBV28	TRBD1	TRBJ2-3	CASSLFRGQGQRTDTQYF	TGTGCCAGCAGTTTATTCAGGGGACAGGGACAACGCACAGATACGCAGTATTTT
NA	TRBV19	NA	TRBJ1-2	CASSPTGLINYGYTF	TGTGCCAGTAGTCCCACGGGACTCATAAACTATGGCTACACCTTC
many	TRBV20-1	NA	TRBJ2-5	CSARDFRVETQYF	TGCAGTGCTAGAGATTTCCGGGTGGAGACCCAGTACTTC
many	TRBV6-2/TRBV6-3	NA	TRBJ2-3	CASSSTGDTQYF	TGTGCCAGCAGTTCCACGGGAGATACGCAGTATTTT
many	TRBV20-1	NA	TRBJ2-1	CSARDRVSFHEQFF	TGCAGTGCTAGAGATCGGGTTAGCTTCCATGAGCAGTTCTTC
NA	TRBV14	TRBD1	TRBJ2-3	CASSPGTGFPDTQYF	TGTGCCAGCAGCCCCGGGACAGGGTTCCCAGATACGCAGTATTTT
many	TRBV27	TRBD2	TRBJ2-2	CASSLSGGPRTGELFF	TGTGCCAGCAGTTTAAGCGGGGGGCCTAGGACCGGGGAGCTGTTTTTT
few	TRBV11-2	NA	TRBJ2-7	CASTLSNTIGEQYF	TGTGCCAGCACCCTCTCGAACACGATCGGGGAGCAGTACTTC
many	TRBV28	NA	TRBJ1-5	CASSLRATQNQPQHF	TGTGCCAGCAGTTTGAGGGCTACCCAGAATCAGCCCCAGCATTTT
many	TRBV12-3/TRBV12-4	NA	TRBJ2-5	CASSPQLGPTETQYF	TGTGCCAGCAGTCCACAACTCGGACCGACCGAGACCCAGTACTTC
many	TRBV6-2/TRBV6-3	NA	TRBJ2-1	CASSPGGQSYNEQFF	TGTGCCAGCAGCCCTGGCGGACAGAGCTACAATGAGCAGTTCTTC
many	TRBV20-1	NA	TRBJ2-5	CSASRGGRAETQYF	TGCAGTGCTTCCAGGGGAGGGCGCGCAGAGACCCAGTACTTC
many	TRBV6-1	NA	TRBJ1-3	CASRKASGNTIYF	TGTGCCAGCAGAAAGGCGTCGGGAAACACCATATATTTT
NA	TRBV2	NA	TRBJ1-4	CASSIRTDKKLFF	TGTGCCAGCAGTATACGGACAGACAAAAAACTGTTTTTT
few	TRBV5-4	TRBD1	TRBJ1-1	CASSSRGQGWNTEAFF	TGTGCCAGCAGCTCCCGGGGACAGGGTTGGAACACTGAAGCTTTCTTT
many	TRBV20-1	TRBD1	TRBJ1-5	CSATGTGGNQPQHF	TGCAGCGCTACCGGGACAGGGGGAAATCAGCCCCAGCATTTT
many	TRBV12-3/TRBV12-4	NA	TRBJ1-5	CASSLVWQPQHF	TGTGCCAGCAGTTTAGTTTGGCAGCCCCAGCATTTT
many	TRBV6-6	TRBD1	TRBJ1-3	CASSYSKGQGLSGNTIYF	TGTGCCAGCAGTTACTCGAAGGGACAGGGGCTAAGTGGAAACACCATATATTTT
few	TRBV7-9	TRBD1	TRBJ1-1	CASSLTGGASTEAFF	TGTGCCAGCAGCTTGACAGGGGGCGCTTCCACTGAAGCTTTCTTT
many	TRBV4-1	TRBD2	TRBJ2-1	CASSQDMRAGNRAQFF	TGCGCCAGCAGCCAAGATATGCGAGCGGGAAACCGGGCCCAGTTCTTC
many	TRBV4-2	NA	TRBJ1-5	CASSQTSTNQPQHF	TGTGCCAGCAGCCAAACTTCCACGAACCAGCCCCAGCATTTT